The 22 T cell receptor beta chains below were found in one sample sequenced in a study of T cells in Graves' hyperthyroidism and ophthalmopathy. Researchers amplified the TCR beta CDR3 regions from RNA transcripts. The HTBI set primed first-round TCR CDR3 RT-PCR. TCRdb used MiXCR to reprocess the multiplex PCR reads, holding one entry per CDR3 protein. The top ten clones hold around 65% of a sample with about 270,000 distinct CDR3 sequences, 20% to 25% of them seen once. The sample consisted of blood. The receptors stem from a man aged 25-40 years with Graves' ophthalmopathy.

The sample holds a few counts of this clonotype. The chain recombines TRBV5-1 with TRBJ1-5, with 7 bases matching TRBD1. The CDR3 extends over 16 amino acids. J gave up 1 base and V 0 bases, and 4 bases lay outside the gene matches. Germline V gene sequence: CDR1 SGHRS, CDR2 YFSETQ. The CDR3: CASSLAGTESNQPQHF. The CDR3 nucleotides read TGCGCCAGCAGCTTGGCCGGGACAGAAAGCAATCAGCCCCAGCATTTT.

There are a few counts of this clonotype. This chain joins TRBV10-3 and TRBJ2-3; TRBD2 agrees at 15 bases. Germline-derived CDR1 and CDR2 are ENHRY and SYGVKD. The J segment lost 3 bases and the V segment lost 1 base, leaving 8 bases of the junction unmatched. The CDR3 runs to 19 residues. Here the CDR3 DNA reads TGTGCCATCAGTGAGTTTGGACTAGCGGGAGGGCCTAGGACAGATACGCAGTATTTT. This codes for CAISEFGLAGGPRTDTQYF.

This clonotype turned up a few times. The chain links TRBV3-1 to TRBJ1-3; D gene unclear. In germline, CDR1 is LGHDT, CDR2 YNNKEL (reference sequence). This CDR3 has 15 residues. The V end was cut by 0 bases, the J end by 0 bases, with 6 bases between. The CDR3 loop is CASSQETTSGNTIYF. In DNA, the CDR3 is TGTGCCAGCAGCCAAGAGACAACCTCTGGAAACACCATATATTTT.

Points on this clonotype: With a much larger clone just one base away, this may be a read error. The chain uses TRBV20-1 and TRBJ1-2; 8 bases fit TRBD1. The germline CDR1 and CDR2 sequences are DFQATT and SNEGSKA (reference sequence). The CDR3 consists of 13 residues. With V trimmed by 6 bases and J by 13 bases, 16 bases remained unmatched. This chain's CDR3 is CSALGQAGRSCTF. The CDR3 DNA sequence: TGCAGTGCCCTGGGACAGGCTGGTAGAAGCTGCACCTTC.

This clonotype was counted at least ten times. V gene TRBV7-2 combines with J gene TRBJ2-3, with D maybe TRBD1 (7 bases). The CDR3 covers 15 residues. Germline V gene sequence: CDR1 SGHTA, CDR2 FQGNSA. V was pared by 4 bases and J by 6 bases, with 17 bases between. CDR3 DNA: TGTGCCAGCAGCTCAGGGGGTACCGGGAGCGATACGCAGTATTTT. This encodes CASSSGGTGSDTQYF.

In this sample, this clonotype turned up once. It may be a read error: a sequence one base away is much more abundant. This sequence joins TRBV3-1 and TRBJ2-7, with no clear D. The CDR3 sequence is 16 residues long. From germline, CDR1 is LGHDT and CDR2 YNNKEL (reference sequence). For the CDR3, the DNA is TGTACCAGCAGCCAACGCACAAGATCACCCTCCTACGAGCAGTACTTC. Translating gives CTSSQRTRSPSYEQYF.

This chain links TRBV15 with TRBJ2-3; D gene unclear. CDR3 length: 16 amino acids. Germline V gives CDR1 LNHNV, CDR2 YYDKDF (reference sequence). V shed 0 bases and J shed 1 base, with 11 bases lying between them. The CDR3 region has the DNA TGTGCCACCAGCAGAGATTCCCCTAGTGGCACAGATACGCAGTATTTT. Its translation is CATSRDSPSGTDTQYF. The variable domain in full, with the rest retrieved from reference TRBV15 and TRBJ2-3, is DAMVIQNPRYQVTQFGKPVTLSCSQTLNHNVMYWYQQKSSQAPKLLFHYYDKDFNNEADTPDNFQSRRPNTSFCFLDIRSPGLGDTAMYLCATSRDSPSGTDTQYFGPGTRLTVL.

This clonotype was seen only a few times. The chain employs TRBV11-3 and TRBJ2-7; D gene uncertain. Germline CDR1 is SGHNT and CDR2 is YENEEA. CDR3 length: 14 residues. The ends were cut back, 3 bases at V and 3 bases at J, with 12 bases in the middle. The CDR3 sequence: CASSLGFERYEQYF. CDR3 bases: TGTGCCAGCAGCTTGGGGTTTGAGCGCTACGAGCAGTACTTC.

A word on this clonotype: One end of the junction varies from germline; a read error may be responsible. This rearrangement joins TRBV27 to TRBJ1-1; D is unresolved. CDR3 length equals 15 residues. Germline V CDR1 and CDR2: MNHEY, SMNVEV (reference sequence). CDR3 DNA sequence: TGTGCCATCAGTGAACACGGCCGTCTAAACACTGAAGCTTTCTTT. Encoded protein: CAISEHGRLNTEAFF.

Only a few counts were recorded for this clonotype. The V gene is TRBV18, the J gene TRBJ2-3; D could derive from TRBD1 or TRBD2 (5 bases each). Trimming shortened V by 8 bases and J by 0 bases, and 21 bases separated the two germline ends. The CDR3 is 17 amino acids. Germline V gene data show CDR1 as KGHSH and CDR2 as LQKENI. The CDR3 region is CASQNLHRGASTDTQYF. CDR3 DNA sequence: TGTGCCAGCCAAAATTTGCACAGAGGGGCCAGCACAGATACGCAGTATTTT.

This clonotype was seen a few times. CDR3 sequence: CASRKSGESYNEQFF. Written as DNA, the CDR3 is TGCGCCAGCAGGAAGTCGGGGGAATCCTACAATGAGCAGTTCTTC. This sequence joins TRBV5-1 and TRBJ2-1; maybe TRBD2 (6 bases). The CDR3 is 15 amino acids. Per the germline V gene, CDR1 is SGHRS and CDR2 is YFSETQ. V lost 5 bases to trimming and J lost 1 base, with 13 bases between them.

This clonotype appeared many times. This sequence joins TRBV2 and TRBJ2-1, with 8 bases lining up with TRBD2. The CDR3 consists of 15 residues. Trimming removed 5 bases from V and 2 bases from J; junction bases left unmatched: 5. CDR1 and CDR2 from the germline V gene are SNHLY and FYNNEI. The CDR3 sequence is CASSSGTRTYNEQFF. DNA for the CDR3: TGTGCCAGCAGTTCAGGGACTAGAACCTACAATGAGCAGTTCTTC.

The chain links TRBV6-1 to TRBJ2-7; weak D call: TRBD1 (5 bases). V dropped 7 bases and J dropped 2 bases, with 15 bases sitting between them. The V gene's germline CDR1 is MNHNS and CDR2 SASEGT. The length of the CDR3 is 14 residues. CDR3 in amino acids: CASTPDWGPYEQYF. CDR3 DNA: TGTGCCAGCACCCCCGACTGGGGCCCCTACGAGCAGTACTTC.

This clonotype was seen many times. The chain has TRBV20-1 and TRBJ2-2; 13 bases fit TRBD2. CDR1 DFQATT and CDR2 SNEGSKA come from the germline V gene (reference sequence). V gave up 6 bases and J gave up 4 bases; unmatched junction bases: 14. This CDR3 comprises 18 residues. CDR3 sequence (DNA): TGCAGTGCGGGGACAGGGGGACTAGCGGGATTGGGCACCGGGGAGCTGTTTTTT. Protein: CSAGTGGLAGLGTGELFF.

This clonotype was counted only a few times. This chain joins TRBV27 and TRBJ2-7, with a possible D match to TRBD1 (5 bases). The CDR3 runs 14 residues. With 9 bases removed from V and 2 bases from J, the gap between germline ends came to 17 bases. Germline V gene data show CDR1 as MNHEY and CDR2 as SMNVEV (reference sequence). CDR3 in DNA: TGTGCCAGAAATACAGGTTCCGACCCCTACGAGCAGTACTTC. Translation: CARNTGSDPYEQYF.

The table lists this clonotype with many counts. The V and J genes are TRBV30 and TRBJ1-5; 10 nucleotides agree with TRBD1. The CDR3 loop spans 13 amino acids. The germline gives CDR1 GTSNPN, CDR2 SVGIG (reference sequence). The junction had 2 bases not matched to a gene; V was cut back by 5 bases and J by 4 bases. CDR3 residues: CAWGQGGNQPQHF. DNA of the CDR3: TGTGCCTGGGGACAGGGGGGTAATCAGCCCCAGCATTTT.

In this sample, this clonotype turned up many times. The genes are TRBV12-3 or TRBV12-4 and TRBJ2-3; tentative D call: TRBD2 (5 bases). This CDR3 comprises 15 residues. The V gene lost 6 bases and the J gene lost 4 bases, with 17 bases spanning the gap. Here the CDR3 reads CASSYGPGSSDTQYF. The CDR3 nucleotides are TGTGCCAGCAGCTATGGACCGGGGAGCTCAGATACGCAGTATTTT.

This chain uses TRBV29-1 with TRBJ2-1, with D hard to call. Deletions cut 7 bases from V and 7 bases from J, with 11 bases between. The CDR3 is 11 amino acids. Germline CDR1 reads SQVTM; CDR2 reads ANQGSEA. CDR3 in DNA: TGCAGCGCCGATGGGCATAATGAGCAGTTCTTC. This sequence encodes CSADGHNEQFF.

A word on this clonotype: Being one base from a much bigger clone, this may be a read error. In nucleotides, the CDR3 is TGCAGTGCCCGAACTCACAGGGACCAGCCCCAGCGTTTT. Translation gives CSARTHRDQPQRF. The chain joins TRBV20-1 to TRBJ1-5; a weak D match, TRBD1 (6 bases). The CDR3 length is 13 residues. Germline V gene sequence: CDR1 DFQATT, CDR2 SNEGSKA (reference sequence).

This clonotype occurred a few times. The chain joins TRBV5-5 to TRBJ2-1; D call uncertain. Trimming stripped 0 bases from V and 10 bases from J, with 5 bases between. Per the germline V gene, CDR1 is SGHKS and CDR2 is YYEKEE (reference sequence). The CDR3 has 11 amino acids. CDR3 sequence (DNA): TGTGCCAGCAGCTTGGCGGAGGAGCAGTTCTTC. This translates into CASSLAEEQFF. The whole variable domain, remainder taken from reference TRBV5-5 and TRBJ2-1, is DAGVTQSPTHLIKTRGQQVTLRCSPISGHKSVSWYQQVLGQGPQFIFQYYEKEERGRGNFPDRFSARQFPNYSSELNVNALLLGDSALYLCASSLAEEQFFGPGTRLTVL.

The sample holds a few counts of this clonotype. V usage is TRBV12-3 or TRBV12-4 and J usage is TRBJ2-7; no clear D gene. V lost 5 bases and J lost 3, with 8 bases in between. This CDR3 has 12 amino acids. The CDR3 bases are TGTGCCAGCAGTCCACCGGACTACGAGCAGTACTTC. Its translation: CASSPPDYEQYF.

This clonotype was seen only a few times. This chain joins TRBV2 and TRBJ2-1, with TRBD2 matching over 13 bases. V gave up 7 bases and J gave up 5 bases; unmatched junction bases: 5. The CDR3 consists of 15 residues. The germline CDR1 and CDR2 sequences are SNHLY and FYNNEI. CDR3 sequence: CASKRTSGSNNEQFF. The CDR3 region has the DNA TGTGCCAGCAAGAGGACTAGCGGGAGCAACAATGAGCAGTTCTTC.